This record covers a single T cell receptor beta chain. Its antigen is not yet known. Per-base qualities were not stored, and no clone one base away is much larger. Enrolling through a virtual design, the prospective study's participants ranged in age from roughly 18 to 95 years and lived across some 22 United States geographic areas. Cohort assignment in the prospective study relied on participant-reported clinical history from a screening survey and a study questionnaire. Recovered participants in ImmuneRACE Cohort 3 were defined as having two consecutive negative NP/OP PCR tests, clearance from a healthcare professional, or resolution of symptoms. In the prospective study, mobile phlebotomists collected whole blood, serum and a nasopharyngeal or oropharyngeal swab from each participant. Participants in the prospective study had the option to provide additional blood draws and questionnaires over a roughly 2-month period. Before DNA extraction, blood samples from the prospective study were shipped at room temperature or frozen.

The data were taken from a study of blood T cell repertoires in COVID-19 (dated by TCRdb to the early 2020s). About the investigation overall: The collaborator samples originated in the United States, Italy and Spain and spanned the acute and convalescent phases of COVID-19. The material from the prospective study consisted of cDNA or gDNA derived from T cells, B-cell-depleted T cells, or PBMCs. Subjects who had been exposed to COVID-19, were actively infected with it, or had recovered from it provided the deeply sampled blood TCRbeta repertoires that made up the dataset. A de-identified subject ID, COVID-19 status, age in years and sex were almost always included in the sample metadata. Samples were obtained from the ongoing ImmuneRACE study (first 160 participants) and from about 1,300 subjects provided by 6 global collaborators. Where available, HLA class I and class II types were obtained from metadata supplied by the sample provider rather than from assay-based typing. The repertoires were released in a freely available public database intended as a resource for research on the immune response to SARS-CoV-2. Results and caveats for the whole study, not just this receptor: The amount of clinical and demographic metadata varied by source and participant and was provided uncurated.

The CDR3 spans 15 residues, from the cysteine through the phenylalanine. Just CDR3 DNA is preserved here, 45 bases in frame from base 1. Relative to germline, V is 2 bases shorter and J is 3 bases shorter, with 12 bases between their ends. Via the germline V gene, CDR1 is SGHTA and CDR2 FQGNSA. TCRbeta CDR3 regions were amplified from genomic DNA by means of the immunoSEQ Assay, a bias-controlled multiplex PCR. The authors' pipeline ran thus. Within the assay, amplification of reference gene primers was used to estimate how many nucleated cells each sample contained. To quantify the absolute abundance of each unique TCRbeta CDR3 rearrangement, sequence reads were collapsed and filtered. Productive Simpson clonality was computed per sample as the square root of Simpson's diversity index over productive rearrangements. Not all clones reach the TCRdb copy of this immuneACCESS table, which keeps in-frame sequences only. Checked studies attribute under half of the gap to unresolved V genes and leave the rest unexplained. Clone size and the V and J calls come from that table; the DNA yielded D and trimming. In all, the sample holds around 300,000 clones, and approximately 89% of those were seen once. The ten largest clones capture roughly a tenth of the sample.

The sample taken for sequencing was PBMCs or T cells enriched from blood (not recorded which). This sequence originates from a woman aged 25-40 years who had recovered from COVID-19. The chain links TRBV7-2 with TRBJ2-3; tentative D gene TRBD2, with 6 bases matching. The CDR3 protein is CASSLQPSETDTQYF. The DNA is as follows: TGTGCCAGCAGCTTACAGCCTAGCGAGACAGATACGCAGTATTTT.